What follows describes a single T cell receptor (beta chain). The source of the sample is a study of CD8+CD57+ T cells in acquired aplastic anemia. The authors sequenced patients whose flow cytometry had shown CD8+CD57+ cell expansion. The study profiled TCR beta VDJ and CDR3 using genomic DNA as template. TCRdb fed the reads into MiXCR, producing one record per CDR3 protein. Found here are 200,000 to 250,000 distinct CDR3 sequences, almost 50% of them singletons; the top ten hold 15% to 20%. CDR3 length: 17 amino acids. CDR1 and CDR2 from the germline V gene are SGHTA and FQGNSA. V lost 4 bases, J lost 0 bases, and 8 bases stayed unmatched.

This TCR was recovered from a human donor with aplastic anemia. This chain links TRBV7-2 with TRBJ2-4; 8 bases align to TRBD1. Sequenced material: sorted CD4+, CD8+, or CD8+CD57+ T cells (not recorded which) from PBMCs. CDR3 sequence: CASSSRQGQLAKNIQYF. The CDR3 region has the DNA TGTGCCAGCAGCTCCCGACAGGGGCAACTAGCCAAAAACATTCAGTACTTC.